The clone carrying this T cell receptor beta chain was recorded once. Its antigen is as yet unknown. The data were taken from a study of PD-1 blockade in mismatch repair-deficient tumors. Study results and limitations: Rapid post-treatment expansion, then contraction, generally preceding radiologic response, marked tumor-resident clones.

TCRdb's table, derived via immunoSEQ multiplex PCR, lists solely in-frame clones and lacks some. The sample shows some 130,000 clones, 88% of them seen only once. This CDR3 is built from 14 residues. Germline V gene data show CDR1 as SGDLS and CDR2 as YYNGEE. V was trimmed by 4 bases and J by 5 bases, leaving 13 bases between them. The sequences come from peripheral blood, collected almost 74 weeks after starting pembrolizumab. The V gene is TRBV9, the J gene TRBJ2-1; D is ambiguous. The receptor comes from an adult with mismatch repair-deficient cancer. The CDR3 nucleotides read TGTGCCAGCAGCTCCCAGTTTACGGACAATGAGCAGTTCTTC. This translates into CASSSQFTDNEQFF.